One TCR beta chain is described in this entry. The antigen is unknown. The data stem from a study of cytomegalovirus exposure and HLA in healthy donors. About the study: Some 87 million unique TCRs from HLA-typed donors were held in an early release of data.

The CDR3 has 14 amino acids. Germline assignment: CDR1 SGHTS and CDR2 YDEGEE. V shed 7 bases and J 4 bases; nucleotides not matched to a gene: 7. In the PCR, 60 Vbeta and 13 Jbeta primers were used. Libraries were prepared by immunoSEQ multiplex PCR; TCRdb keeps only in-frame clonotypes and omits some of them. The sample shows about 120,000 clones, about 75% of them seen only once. Study results and limitations: Indistinguishable V segments such as TRBV6-2 and TRBV6-3 were excluded.

This TCR was sampled from a man aged 60-69 years in good health and CMV-seropositive. Sequenced input: PBMCs. This rearrangement joins TRBV5-8 to TRBJ2-3; the match to TRBD1 covers 9 bases. CDR3 protein: CASRADRGADTQYF. The CDR3 bases are TGTGCCAGCCGAGCGGACAGGGGCGCAGATACGCAGTATTTT.